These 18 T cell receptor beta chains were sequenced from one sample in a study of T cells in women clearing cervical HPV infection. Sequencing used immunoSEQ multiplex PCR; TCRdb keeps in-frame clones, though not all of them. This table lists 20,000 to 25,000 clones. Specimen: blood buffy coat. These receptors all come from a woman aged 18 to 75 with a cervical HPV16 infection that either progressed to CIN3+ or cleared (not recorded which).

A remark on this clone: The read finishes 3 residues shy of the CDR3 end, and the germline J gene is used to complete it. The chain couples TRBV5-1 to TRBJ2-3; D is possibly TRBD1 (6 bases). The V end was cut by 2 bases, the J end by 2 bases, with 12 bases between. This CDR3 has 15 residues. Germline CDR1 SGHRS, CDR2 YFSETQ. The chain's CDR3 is CASSFNGQHTDTQYF. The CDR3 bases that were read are TGCGCCAGCAGCTTTAATGGACAGCACACAGATACG.

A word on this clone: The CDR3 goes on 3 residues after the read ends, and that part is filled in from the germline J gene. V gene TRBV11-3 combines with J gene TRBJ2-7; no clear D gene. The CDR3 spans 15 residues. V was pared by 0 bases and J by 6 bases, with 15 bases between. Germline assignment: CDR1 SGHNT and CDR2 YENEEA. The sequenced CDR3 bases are TGTGCCAGCAGCTTAGAGTCTATTTCCTCTCGCGAG. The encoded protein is CASSLESISSRE. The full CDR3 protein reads CASSLESISSREQYF.

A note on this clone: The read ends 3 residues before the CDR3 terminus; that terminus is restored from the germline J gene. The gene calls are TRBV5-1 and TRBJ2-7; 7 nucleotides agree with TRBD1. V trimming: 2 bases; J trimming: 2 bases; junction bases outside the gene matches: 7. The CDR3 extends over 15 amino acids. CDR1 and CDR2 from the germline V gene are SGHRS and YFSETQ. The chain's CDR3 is CASSFRQGRTYEQYF. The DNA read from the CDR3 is TGCGCCAGCAGCTTCCGACAGGGCCGGACCTACGAG.

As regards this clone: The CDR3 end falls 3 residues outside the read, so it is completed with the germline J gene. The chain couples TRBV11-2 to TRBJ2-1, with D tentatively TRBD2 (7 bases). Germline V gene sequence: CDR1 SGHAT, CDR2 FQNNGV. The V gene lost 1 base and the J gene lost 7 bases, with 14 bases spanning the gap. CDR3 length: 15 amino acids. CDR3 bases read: TGTGCCAGCAGCTTAGGTAGGGGGGGGTGGAATGAG. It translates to CASSLGRGGWNE. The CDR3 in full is CASSLGRGGWNEQFF.

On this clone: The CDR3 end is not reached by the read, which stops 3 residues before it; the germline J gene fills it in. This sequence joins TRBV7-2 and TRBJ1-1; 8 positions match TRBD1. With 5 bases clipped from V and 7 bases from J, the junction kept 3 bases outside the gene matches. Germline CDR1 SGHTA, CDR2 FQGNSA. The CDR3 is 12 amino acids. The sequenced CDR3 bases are TGTGCCAGCAGCGTACAGGGGGTTGAA. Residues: CASSVQGVE. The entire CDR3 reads CASSVQGVEAFF.

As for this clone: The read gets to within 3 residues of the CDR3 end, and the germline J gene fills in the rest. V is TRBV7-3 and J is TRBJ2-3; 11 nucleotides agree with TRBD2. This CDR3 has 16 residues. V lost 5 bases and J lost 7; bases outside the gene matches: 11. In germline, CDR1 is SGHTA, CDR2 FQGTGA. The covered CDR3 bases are TGTGCCAGCAGCCTTAGCGGGGGGGCTTCGTATAATACG. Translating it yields CASSLSGGASYNT. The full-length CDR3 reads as CASSLSGGASYNTQYF.

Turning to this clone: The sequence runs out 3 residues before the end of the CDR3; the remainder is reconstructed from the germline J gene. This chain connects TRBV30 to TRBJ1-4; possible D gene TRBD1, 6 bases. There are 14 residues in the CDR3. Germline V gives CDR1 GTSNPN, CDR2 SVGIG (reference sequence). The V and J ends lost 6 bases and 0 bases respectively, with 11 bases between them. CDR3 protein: CACRDTTTNEKLFF. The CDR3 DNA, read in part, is TGTGCCTGCCGGGACACTACAACTAATGAAAAA.

CDR3 loop: CASSIFVTDTQYF. Incomplete CDR3 DNA: TGTGCCAGTAGTATCTTTGTCACAGATACG. The rearrangement joins TRBV19 to TRBJ2-3; D is unclear. The read falls 3 residues short of the CDR3 end, and the missing part is taken from the germline J gene. The CDR3 has 13 residues. Looked up from germline, CDR1 is LNHDA and CDR2 is SQIVND (reference sequence). V lost 3 bases and J 2 bases, leaving 6 bases between the germline ends.

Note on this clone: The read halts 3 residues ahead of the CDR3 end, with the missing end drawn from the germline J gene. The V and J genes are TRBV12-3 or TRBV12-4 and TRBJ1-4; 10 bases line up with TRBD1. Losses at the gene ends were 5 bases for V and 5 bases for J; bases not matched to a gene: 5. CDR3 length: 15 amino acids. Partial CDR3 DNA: TGTGCCAGCAGTCCAATGGGACAGGGGAATGAAAAA. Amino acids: CASSPMGQGNEK. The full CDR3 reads CASSPMGQGNEKLFF.

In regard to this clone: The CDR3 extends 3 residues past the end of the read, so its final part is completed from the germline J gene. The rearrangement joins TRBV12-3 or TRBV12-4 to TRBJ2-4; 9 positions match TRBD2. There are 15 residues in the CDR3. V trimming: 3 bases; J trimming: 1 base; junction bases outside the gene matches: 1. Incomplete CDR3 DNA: TGTGCCAGCAGTTTGACTAGCGGTGCCAAAAACATT. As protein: CASSLTSGAKNI. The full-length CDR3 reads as CASSLTSGAKNIQYF.

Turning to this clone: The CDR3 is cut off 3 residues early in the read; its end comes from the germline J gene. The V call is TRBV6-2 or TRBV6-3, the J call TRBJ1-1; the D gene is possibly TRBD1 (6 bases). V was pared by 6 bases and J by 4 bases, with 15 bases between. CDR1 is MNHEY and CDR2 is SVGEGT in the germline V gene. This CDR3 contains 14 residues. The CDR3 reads CASRYHRVGTEAFF. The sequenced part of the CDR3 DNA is TGTGCCAGCAGATATCACAGGGTTGGCACTGAA.

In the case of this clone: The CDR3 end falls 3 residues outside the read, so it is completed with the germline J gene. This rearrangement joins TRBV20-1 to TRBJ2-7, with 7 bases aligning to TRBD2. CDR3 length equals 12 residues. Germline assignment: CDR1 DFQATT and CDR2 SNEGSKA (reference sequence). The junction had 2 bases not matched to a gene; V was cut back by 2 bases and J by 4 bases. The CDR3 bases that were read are TGCAGTGCTAGACTAGCGGAATACGAG. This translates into CSARLAEYE. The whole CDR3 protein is CSARLAEYEQYF.

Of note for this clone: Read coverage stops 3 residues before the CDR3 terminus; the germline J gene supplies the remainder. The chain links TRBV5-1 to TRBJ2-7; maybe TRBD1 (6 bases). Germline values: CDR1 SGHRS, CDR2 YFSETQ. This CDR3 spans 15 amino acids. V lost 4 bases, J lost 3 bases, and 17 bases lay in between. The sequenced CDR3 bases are TGCGCCAGCAGCCCCGGGTCGGACAGAGTCTACGAG. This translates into CASSPGSDRVYE. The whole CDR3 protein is CASSPGSDRVYEQYF.

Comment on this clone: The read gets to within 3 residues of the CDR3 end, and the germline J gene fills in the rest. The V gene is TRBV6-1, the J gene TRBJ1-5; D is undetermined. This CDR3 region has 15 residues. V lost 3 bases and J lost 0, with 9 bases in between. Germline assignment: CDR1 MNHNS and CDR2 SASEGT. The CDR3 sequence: CASSEIQISNQPQHF. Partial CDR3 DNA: TGTGCCAGCAGTGAGATCCAGATTAGCAATCAGCCC.

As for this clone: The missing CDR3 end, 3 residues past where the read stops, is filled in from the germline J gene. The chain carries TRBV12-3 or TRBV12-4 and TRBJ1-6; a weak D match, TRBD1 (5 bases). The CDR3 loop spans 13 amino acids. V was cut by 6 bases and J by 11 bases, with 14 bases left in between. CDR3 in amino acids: CASRRGNGAPLHF. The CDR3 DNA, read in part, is TGTGCCAGCAGAAGGGGTAACGGTGCACCC.

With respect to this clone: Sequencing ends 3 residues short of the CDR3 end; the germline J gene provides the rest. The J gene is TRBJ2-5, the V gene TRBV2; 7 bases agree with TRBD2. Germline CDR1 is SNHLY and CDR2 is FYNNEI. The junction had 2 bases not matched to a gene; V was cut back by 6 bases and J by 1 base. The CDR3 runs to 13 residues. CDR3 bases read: TGTGCCAGCAGCCGGACTAGCCAAGAGACC. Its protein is CASSRTSQET. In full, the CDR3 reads CASSRTSQETQYF.

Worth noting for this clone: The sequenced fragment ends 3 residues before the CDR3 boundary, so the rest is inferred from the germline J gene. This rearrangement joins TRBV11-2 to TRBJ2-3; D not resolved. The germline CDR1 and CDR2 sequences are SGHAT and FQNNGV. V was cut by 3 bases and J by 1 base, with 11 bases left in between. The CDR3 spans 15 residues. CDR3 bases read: TGTGCCAGCAGCTTTCTAGACCCCGGCACAGATACG. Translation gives CASSFLDPGTDT. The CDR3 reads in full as CASSFLDPGTDTQYF.

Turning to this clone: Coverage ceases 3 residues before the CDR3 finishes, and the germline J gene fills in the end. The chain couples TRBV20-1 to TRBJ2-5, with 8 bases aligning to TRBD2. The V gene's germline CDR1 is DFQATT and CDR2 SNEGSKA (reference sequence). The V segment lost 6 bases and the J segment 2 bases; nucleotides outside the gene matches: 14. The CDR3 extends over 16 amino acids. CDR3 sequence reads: CSAVSGRVGLQETQYF. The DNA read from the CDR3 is TGCAGTGCGGTGAGCGGGAGAGTCGGTTTGCAAGAGACC.